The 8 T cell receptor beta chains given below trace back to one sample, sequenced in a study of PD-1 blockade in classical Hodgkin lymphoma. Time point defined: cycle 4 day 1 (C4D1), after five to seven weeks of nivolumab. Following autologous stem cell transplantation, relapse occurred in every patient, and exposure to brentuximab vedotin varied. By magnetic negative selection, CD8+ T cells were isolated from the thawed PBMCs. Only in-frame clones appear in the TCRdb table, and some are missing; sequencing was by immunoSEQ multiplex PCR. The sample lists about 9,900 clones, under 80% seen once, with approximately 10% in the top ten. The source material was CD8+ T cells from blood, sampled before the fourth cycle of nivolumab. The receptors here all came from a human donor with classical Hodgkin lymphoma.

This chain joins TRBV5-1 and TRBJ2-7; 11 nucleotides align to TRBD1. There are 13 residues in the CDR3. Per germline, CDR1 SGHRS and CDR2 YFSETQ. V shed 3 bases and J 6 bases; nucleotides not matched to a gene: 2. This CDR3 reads CASSWTGGSEQYF. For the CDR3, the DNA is TGCGCCAGCAGCTGGACAGGGGGCAGCGAGCAGTACTTC.

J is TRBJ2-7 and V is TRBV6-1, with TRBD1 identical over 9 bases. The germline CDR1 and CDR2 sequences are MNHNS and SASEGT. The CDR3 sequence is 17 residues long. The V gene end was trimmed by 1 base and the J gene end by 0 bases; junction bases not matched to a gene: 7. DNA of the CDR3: TGTGCCAGCAGTGAAGGGACAGGGGCCCCTAGCTCCTACGAGCAGTACTTC. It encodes CASSEGTGAPSSYEQYF.

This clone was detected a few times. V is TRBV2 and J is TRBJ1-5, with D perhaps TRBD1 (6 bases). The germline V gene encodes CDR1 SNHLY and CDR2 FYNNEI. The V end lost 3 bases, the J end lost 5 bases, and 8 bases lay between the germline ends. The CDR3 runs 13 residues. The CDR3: CASSDRGYQPQHF. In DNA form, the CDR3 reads TGTGCCAGCAGTGACAGGGGTTATCAGCCCCAGCATTTT.

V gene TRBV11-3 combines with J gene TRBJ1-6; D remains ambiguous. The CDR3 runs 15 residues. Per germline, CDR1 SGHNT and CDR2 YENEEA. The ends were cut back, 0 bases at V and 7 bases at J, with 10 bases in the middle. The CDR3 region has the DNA TGTGCCAGCAGCTTAGAAGAGGGATCGAATTCACCCCTCCACTTT. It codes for CASSLEEGSNSPLHF.

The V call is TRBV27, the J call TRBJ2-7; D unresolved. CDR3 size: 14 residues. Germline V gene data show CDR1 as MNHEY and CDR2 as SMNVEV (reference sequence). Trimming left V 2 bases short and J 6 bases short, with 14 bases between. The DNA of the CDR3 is TGTGCCAGCAGTTTAAAGGCCACAGCCTGCGAGCAGTACTTC. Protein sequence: CASSLKATACEQYF.

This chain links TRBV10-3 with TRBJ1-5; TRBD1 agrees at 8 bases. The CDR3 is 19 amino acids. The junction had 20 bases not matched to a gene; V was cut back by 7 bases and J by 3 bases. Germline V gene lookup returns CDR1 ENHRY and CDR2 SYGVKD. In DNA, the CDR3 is TGTGCCATCACTCCGACAGGGGAGGTCCACTCAGAGGCCAATCAGCCCCAGCATTTT. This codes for CAITPTGEVHSEANQPQHF.

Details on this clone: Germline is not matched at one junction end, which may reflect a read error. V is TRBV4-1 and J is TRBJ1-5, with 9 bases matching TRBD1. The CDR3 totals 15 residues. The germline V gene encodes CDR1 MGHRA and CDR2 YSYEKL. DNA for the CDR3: TGTGCCAGCAGCCAATGGACAGGGGTAGGTCAGCCCCAGCATTTT. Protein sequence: CASSQWTGVGQPQHF.

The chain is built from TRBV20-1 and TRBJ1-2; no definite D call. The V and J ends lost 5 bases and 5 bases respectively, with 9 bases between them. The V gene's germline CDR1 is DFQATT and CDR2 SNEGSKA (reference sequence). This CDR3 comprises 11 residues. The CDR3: CSAPLAYGYTF. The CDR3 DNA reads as TGCAGTGCTCCTCTGGCATATGGCTACACCTTC.